A selection of T cell receptor beta chains follows, all from one sample in a study of blood T cell repertoires in COVID-19. Data came from immunoSEQ multiplex PCR; TCRdb stores just in-frame clones and leaves some out. The repertoire holds a few hundred thousand clones, approximately 90% seen once, with about 2% in the top ten. Sequenced sample: PBMCs or T cells enriched from blood (not recorded which). These TCRs come from a woman aged 40-49 years who had recovered from COVID-19. The CDR3 runs from the conserved cysteine through the conserved F or W.

TRBJ1-6	TRBV7-6	CASSSTSGTSTSPLHF
TRBJ2-7	TRBV10-1	CASSNTGTRPYEQYF
TRBJ1-1	TRBV11-3	CASSRIVPGQEMNTEAFF
TRBJ2-7	TRBV11-2	CASSLAQGGAGYEQYF
TRBJ1-2	TRBV19	CASSPTGGINYGYTF
TRBJ2-3	TRBV5-8	CASSLGVGGYGDTQYF
TRBJ2-2	TRBV7-2	CASSLGSYPGELFF
TRBJ2-5	TRBV18	CASSPYGGQETQYF
TRBJ2-2	TRBV19	CASSWGNTGELFF
TRBJ2-1	TRBV10-1	CASRWTSLIDYNEQFF
TRBJ2-1	TRBV11-2	CASSLDYGRWDSGFF
TRBJ2-5	TRBV7-2	CASSLMGSGSQETQYF
TRBJ2-1	TRBV2	CASESTEGAEQFF
TRBJ1-1	TRBV2	CASRRAAEAFF
TRBJ1-2	TRBV19	CASTRRDRGGYGYTF
TRBJ2-2	TRBV2	CASSDMGGRSYTGELFF